This paragraph reports one T cell receptor (beta chain). Its cognate antigen is unknown. This record belongs to a study of blood T cells in healthy people across ages. Study-wide results and caveats: Higher diversity and more naive CD4+ cells were features of long-lived donors, compared to aged donors. As age increased, TCR beta diversity per million T cells fell in a roughly linear fashion.

The CDR3 is 15 residues long. Per germline, CDR1 MNHEY and CDR2 SMNVEV (reference sequence). With V trimmed by 5 bases and J by 3 bases, 8 bases remained unmatched. A J-beta primer mix and a sample-barcoded 5' primer were used in a second PCR of roughly 6 to 11 cycles. TCRdb independently ran MiXCR on the 5' RACE reads; one entry per CDR3 protein. The sample shows about 1 million distinct CDR3 sequences, 25% of them seen only once. In addition, the sample was reused for a study of T cells of mothers and their children.

The sequence derives from a girl aged 2 to 10 in good health. V is TRBV27 and J is TRBJ2-3; 7 bases match TRBD2. The source material was blood. Written as DNA, the CDR3 is TGTGCCAGCAGTCCGTGGACTAGATTGACAGATACGCAGTATTTT. Amino acid sequence: CASSPWTRLTDTQYF.